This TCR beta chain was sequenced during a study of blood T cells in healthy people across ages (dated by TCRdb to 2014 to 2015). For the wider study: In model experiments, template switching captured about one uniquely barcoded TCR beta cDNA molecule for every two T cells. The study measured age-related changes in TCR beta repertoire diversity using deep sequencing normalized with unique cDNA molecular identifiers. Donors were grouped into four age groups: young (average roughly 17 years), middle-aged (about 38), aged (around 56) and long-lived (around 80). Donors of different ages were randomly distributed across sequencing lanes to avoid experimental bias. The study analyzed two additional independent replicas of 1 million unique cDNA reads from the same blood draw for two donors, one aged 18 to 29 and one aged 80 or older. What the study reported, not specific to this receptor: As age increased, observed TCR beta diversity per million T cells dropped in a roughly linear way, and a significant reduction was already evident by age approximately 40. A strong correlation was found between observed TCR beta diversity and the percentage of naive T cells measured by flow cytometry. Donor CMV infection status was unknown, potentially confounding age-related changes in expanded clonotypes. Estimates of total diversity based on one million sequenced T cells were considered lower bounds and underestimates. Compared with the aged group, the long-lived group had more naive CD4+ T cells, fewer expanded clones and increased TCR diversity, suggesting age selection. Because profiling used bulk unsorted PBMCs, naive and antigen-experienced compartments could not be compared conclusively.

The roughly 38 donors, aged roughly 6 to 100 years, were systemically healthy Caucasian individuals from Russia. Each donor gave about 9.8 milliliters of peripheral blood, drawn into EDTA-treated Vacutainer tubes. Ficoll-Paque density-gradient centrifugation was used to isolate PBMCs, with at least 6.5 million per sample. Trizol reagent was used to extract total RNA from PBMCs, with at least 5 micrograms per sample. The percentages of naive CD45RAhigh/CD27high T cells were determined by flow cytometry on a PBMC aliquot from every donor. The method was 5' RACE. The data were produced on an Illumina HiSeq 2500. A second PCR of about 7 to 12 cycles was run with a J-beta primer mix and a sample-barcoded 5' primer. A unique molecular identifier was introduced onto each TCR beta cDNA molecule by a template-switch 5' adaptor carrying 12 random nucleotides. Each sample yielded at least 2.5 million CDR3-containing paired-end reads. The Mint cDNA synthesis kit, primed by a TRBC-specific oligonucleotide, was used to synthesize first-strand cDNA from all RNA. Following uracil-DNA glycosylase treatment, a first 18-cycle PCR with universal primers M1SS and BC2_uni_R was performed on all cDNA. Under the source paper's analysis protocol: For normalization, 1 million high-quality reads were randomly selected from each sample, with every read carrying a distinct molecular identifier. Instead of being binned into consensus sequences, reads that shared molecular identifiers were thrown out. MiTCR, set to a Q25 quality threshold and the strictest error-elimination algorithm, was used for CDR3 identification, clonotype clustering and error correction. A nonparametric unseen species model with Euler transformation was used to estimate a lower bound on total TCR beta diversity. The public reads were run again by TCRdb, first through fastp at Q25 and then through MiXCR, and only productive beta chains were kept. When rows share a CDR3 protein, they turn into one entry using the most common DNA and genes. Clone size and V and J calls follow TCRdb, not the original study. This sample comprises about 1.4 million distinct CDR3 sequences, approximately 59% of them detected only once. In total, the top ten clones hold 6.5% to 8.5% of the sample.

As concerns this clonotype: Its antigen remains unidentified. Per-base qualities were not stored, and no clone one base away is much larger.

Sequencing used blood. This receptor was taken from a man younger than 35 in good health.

The CDR3 loop reads CSVDAQDDTEAFF. The DNA is as follows: TGCAGCGTTGACGCCCAGGACGACACTGAAGCTTTCTTT. The chain uses TRBV29-1 and TRBJ1-1, with no confident D gene call. The V end loses 3 bases and the J end loses 3 bases, and a stretch of 11 bases separates them. The germline V gene specifies SQVTM as CDR1 and ANQGSEA as CDR2. The CDR3 covers 13 residues, taking in both the cysteine and the phenylalanine. The read is trimmed to its CDR3 DNA, 39 bases read in frame from base 1.